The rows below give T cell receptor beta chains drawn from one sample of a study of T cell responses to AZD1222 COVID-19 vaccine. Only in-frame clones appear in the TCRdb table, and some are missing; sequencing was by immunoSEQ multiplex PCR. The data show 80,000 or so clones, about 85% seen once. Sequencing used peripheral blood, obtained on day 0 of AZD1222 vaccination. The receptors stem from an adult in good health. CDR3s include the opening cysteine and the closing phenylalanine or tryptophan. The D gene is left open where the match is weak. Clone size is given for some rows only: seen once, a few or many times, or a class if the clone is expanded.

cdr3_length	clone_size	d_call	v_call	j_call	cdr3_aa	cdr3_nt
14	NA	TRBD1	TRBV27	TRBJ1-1	CASSDRVGNTEAFF	TGTGCCAGCAGTGACAGGGTGGGAAACACTGAAGCTTTCTTT
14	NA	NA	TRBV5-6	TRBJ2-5	CASSLVGSGETQYF	TGTGCCAGCAGCTTAGTGGGTTCCGGGGAGACCCAGTACTTC
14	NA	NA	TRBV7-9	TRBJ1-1	CASSLGLSEGEAFF	TGTGCCAGCAGCTTAGGGCTGTCAGAGGGTGAAGCTTTCTTT
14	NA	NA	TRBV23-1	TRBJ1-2	CASSGQANDYGYTF	TGCGCCAGCAGTGGGCAGGCTAATGACTATGGCTACACCTTC
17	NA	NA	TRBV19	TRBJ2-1	CASSRRASGSSYNEQFF	TGTGCCAGTAGTAGACGAGCCTCCGGGAGCTCCTACAATGAGCAGTTCTTC
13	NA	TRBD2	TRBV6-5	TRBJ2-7	CASTISGGYEQYF	TGTGCCAGCACCATATCGGGGGGCTACGAGCAGTACTTC
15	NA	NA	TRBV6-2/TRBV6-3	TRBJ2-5	CASSYGGNDQETQYF	TGTGCCAGCAGTTACGGCGGGAACGATCAAGAGACCCAGTACTTC
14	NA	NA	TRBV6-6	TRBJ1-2	CASSDPGSNYGYTF	TGTGCCAGCAGTGATCCGGGGTCAAACTATGGCTACACCTTC
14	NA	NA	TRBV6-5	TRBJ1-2	CASMPLVDSYGYTF	TGTGCCAGCATGCCCCTGGTAGACAGCTATGGCTACACCTTC
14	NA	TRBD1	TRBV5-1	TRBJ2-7	CASSLGQGNYEQYF	TGCGCCAGCAGCTTGGGACAGGGGAACTACGAGCAGTACTTC
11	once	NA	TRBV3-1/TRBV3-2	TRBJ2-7	CASSHQREQYF	TGTGCCAGCAGCCACCAGCGTGAGCAGTACTTC
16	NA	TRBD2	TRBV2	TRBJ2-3	CASSPAGTRVPDTQYF	TGTGCCAGCTCCCCCGCCGGGACTAGAGTCCCAGATACGCAGTATTTT
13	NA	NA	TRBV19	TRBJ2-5	CASALGFQETQYF	TGTGCCAGTGCGCTGGGATTCCAAGAGACCCAGTACTTC
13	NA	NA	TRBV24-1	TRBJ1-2	CATSDPTPPGYTF	TGTGCCACCAGTGATCCGACCCCTCCGGGCTACACCTTC
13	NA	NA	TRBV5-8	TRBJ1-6	CASSYDRNSPLHF	TGTGCCAGCAGCTACGACAGAAATTCACCCCTCCACTTT
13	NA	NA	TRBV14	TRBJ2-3	CASSTTGPDTQYF	TGTGCCAGCAGCACCACAGGGCCAGATACGCAGTATTTT
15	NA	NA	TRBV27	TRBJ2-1	CASSLQGGAYNEQFF	TGTGCCAGCAGTTTGCAGGGGGGCGCTTACAATGAGCAGTTCTTC
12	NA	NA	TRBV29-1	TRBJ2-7	CSVRQGGNEQYF	TGCAGCGTGCGGCAGGGGGGCAACGAGCAGTACTTC
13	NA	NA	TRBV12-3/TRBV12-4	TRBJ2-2	CASSFFRTGELFF	TGTGCCAGCAGTTTTTTCAGGACCGGGGAGCTGTTTTTT
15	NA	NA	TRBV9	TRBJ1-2	CASSVVTDTNYGYTF	TGTGCCAGCAGCGTAGTGACGGATACTAACTATGGCTACACCTTC
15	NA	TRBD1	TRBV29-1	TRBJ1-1	CSVQGGTGVLIGAFF	TGCAGCGTTCAAGGAGGGACAGGGGTATTGATTGGTGCTTTCTTT
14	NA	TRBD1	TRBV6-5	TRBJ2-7	CASSYGRQGHEQYF	TGTGCCAGCAGTTACGGGAGACAGGGCCACGAGCAGTACTTC
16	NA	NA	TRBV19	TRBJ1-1	CASSIGGRQTATEAFF	TGTGCCAGTAGTATAGGGGGGAGACAGACGGCGACTGAAGCTTTCTTT
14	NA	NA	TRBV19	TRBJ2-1	CASSPLVGSNEQFF	TGTGCCAGTAGTCCCCTGGTTGGGTCCAATGAGCAGTTCTTC
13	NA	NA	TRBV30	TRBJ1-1	CAWTFGSGTEAFF	TGTGCCTGGACTTTTGGATCTGGCACTGAAGCTTTCTTT
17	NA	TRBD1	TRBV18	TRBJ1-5	CASSPSPGTGINQPQHF	TGTGCCAGCTCACCAAGTCCCGGGACAGGGATCAATCAGCCCCAGCATTTT
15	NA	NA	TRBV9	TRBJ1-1	CASSVDLGANTEAFF	TGTGCCAGCAGCGTAGATCTGGGGGCGAACACTGAAGCTTTCTTT
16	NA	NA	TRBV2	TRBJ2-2	CASSDSAGRNTGELFF	TGTGCCAGCAGTGATTCCGCAGGGAGGAACACCGGGGAGCTGTTTTTT
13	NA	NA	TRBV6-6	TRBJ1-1	CASTGEQVTEAFF	TGTGCCAGCACGGGGGAGCAGGTGACTGAAGCTTTCTTT
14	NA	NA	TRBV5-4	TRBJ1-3	CASSLAGSGNTIYF	TGTGCCAGCAGCTTGGCTGGCTCTGGAAACACCATATATTTT
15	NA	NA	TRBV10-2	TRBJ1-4	CASSESGGANEKLFF	TGCGCCAGCAGTGAGTCTGGGGGTGCTAATGAAAAACTGTTTTTT
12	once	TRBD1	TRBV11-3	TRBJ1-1	CASSPTPGQPIF	TGTGCCAGCAGCCCCACCCCGGGACAGCCTATCTTT
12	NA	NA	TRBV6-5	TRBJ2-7	CASSSAGYEQYF	TGTGCCAGCAGTTCTGCGGGCTACGAGCAGTACTTC
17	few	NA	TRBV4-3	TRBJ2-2	CASSQGYLWGNTGELFF	TGCGCCAGCAGCCAAGGATACCTATGGGGGAACACCGGGGAGCTGTTTTTT
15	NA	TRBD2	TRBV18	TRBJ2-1	CASSPTSGSTYEQFF	TGTGCCAGCTCACCAACTAGCGGGAGTACCTATGAGCAGTTCTTC